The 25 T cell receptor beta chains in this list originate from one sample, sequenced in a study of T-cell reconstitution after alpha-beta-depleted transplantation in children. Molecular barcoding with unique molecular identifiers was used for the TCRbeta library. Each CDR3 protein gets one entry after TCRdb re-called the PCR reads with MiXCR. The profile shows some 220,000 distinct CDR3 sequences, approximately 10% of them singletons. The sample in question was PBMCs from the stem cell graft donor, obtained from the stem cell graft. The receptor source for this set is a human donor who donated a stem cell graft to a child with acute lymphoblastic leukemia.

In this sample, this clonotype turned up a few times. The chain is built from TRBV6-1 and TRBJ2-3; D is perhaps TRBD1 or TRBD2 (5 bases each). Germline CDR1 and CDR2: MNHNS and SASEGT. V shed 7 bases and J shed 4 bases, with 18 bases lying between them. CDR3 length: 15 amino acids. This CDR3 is CASKPGASRPDTQYF. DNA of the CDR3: TGTGCCAGCAAACCCGGGGCGTCTCGGCCAGATACGCAGTATTTT.

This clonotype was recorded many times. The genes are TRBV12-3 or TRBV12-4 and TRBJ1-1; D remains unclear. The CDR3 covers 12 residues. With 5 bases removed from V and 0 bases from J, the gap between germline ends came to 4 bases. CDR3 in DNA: TGTGCCAGCAGTCCTATGAACACTGAAGCTTTCTTT. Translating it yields CASSPMNTEAFF.

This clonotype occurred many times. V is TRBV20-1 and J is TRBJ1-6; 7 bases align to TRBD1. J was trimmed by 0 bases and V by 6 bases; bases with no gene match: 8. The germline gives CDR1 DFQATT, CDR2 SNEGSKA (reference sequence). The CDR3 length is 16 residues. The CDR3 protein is CSARDSQGSYNSPLHF. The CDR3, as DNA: TGCAGTGCGAGGGACAGCCAGGGCTCCTATAATTCACCCCTCCACTTT.

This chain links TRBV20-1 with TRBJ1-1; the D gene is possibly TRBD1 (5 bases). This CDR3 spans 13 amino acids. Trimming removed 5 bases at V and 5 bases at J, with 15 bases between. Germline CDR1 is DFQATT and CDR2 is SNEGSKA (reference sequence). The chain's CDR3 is CSAGRGGWTEAFF. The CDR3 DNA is TGCAGTGCTGGACGTGGGGGTTGGACTGAAGCTTTCTTT.

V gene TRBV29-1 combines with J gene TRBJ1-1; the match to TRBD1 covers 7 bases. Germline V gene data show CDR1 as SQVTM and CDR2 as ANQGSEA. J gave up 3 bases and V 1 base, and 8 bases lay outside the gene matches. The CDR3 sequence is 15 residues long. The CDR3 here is CSVEVRQGGHTEAFF. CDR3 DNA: TGCAGCGTTGAAGTCAGACAGGGCGGGCACACTGAAGCTTTCTTT.

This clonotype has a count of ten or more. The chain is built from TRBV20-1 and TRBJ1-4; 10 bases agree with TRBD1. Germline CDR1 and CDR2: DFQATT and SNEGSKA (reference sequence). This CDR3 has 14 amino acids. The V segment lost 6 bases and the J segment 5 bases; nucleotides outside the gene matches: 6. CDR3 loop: CSAPRDRGNEKLFF. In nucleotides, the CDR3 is TGCAGTGCCCCCCGGGACAGGGGAAATGAAAAACTGTTTTTT.

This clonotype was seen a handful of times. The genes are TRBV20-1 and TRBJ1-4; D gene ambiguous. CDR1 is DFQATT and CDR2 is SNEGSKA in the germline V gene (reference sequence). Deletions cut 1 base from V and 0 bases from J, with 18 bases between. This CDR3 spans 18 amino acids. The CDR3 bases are TGCAGTGCTAGAGTTTCGGGCAGTAGAGTTACAACTAATGAAAAACTGTTTTTT. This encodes CSARVSGSRVTTNEKLFF.

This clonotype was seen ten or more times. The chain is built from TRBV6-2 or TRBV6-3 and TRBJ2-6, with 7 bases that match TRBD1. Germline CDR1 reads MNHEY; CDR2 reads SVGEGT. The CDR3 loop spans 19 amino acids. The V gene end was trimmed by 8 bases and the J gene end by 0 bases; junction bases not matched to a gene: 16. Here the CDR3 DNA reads TGTGCCAGCGGTAGACAGGGCTCATTACTCCTCTCTGGGGCCAACGTCCTGACTTTC. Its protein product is CASGRQGSLLLSGANVLTF.

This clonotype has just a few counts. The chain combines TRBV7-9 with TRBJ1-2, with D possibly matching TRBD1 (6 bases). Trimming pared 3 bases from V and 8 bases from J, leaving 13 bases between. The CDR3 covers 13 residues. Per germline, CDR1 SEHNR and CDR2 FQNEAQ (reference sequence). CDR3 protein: CASSLQQGSGYTF. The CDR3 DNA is TGTGCCAGCAGCTTGCAACAGGGAAGCGGCTACACCTTC.

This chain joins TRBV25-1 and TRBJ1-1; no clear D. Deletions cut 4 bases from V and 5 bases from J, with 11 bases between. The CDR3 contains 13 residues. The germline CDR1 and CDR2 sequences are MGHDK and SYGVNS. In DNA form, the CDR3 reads TGTGCCAGCAGTGTAATGGGGAGAACTGAAGCTTTCTTT. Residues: CASSVMGRTEAFF.

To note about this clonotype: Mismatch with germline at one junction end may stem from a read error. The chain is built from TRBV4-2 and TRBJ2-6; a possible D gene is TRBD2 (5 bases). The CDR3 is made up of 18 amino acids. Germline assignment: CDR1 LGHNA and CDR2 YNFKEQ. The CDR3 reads CACSRTWTGNSGANVLTF. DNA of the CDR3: TGTGCCTGCAGCCGGACCTGGACGGGAAACTCTGGGGCCAACGTCCTGACTTTC.

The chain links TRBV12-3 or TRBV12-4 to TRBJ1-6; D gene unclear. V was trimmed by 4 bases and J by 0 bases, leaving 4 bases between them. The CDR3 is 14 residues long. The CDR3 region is CASSYSSYNSPLHF. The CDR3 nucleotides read TGTGCCAGCAGTTACAGCTCCTATAATTCACCCCTCCACTTT.

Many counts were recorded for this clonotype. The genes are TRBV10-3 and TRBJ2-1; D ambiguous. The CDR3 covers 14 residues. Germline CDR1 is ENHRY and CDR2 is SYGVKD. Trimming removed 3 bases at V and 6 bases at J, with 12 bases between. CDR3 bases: TGTGCCATCAGTGACGTTGGACCGGGCAATGAGCAGTTCTTC. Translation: CAISDVGPGNEQFF.

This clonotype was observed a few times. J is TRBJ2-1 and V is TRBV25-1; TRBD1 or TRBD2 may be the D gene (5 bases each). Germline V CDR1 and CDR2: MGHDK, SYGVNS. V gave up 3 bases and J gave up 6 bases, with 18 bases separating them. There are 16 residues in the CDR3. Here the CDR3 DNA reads TGTGCCAGCAGTGATCCCGGCCGGGGCAGGCCCAATGAGCAGTTCTTC. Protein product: CASSDPGRGRPNEQFF. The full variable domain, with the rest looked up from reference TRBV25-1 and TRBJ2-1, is EADIYQTPRYLVIGTGKKITLECSQTMGHDKMYWYQQDPGMELHLIHYSYGVNSTEKGDLSSESTVSRIRTEHFPLTLESARPSHTSQYLCASSDPGRGRPNEQFFGPGTRLTVL.

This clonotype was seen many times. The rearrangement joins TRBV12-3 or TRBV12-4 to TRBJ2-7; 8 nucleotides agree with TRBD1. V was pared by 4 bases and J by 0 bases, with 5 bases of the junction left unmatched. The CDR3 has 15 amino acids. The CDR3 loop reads CASSWDRKSSYEQYF. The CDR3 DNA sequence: TGTGCCAGCAGTTGGGACAGGAAAAGCTCCTACGAGCAGTACTTC.

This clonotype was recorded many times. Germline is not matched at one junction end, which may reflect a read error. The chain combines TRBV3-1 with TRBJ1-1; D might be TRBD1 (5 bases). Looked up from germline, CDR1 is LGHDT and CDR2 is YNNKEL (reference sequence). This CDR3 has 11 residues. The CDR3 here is CASRLRAEAFF. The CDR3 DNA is TGTGCCAGCAGGCTCAGGGCTGAGGCTTTCTTT.

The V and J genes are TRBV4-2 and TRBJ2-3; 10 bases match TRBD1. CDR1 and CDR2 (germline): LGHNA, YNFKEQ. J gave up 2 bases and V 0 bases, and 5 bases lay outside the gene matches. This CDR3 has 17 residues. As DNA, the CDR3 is TGTGCCAGCAGCCAAGATTGGGGGACAGGGGTCACAGATACGCAGTATTTT. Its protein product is CASSQDWGTGVTDTQYF.

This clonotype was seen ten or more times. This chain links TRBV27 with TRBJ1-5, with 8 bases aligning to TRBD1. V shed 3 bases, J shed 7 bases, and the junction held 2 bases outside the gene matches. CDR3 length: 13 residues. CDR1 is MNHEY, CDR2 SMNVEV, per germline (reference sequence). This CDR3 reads CASSLTGVQPQHF. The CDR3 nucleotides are TGTGCCAGCAGTTTGACAGGGGTGCAGCCCCAGCATTTT.

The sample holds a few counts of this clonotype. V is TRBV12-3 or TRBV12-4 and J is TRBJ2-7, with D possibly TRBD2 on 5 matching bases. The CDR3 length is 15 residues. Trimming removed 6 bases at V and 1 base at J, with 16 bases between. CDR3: CASSPGVARSYEQYF. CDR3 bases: TGTGCCAGCAGCCCCGGGGTAGCGCGATCCTACGAGCAGTACTTC.

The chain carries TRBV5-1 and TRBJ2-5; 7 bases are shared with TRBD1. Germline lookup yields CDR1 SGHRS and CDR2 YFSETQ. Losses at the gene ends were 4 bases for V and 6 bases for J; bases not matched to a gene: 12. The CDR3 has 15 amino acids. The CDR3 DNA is TGCGCCAGCAGCCACTCTCAGGGGGAGTATCAGACCCAGTACTTC. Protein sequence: CASSHSQGEYQTQYF.

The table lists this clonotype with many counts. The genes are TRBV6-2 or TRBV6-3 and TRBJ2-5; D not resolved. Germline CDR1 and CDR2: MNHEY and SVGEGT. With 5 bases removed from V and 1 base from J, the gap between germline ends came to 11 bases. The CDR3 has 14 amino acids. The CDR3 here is CASSRWALQETQYF. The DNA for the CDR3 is TGTGCCAGCAGTCGGTGGGCACTCCAAGAGACCCAGTACTTC.

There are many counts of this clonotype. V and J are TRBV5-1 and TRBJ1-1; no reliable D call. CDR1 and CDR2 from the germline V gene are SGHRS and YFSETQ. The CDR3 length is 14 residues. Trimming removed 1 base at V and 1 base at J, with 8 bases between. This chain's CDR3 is CASSLRVENTEAFF. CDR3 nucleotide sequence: TGCGCCAGCAGCTTGCGTGTAGAGAACACTGAAGCTTTCTTT. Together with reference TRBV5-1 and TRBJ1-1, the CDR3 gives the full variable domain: KAGVTQTPRYLIKTRGQQVTLSCSPISGHRSVSWYQQTPGQGLQFLFEYFSETQRNKGNFPGRFSGRQFSNSRSEMNVSTLELGDSALYLCASSLRVENTEAFFGQGTRLTVV.

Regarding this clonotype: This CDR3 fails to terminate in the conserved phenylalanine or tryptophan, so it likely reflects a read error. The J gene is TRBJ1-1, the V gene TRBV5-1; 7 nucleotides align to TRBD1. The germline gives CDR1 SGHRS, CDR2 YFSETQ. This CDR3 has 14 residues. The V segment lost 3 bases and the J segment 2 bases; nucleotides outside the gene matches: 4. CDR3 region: CASSSGTANTEAFL. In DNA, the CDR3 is TGCGCCAGCAGCTCGGGGACAGCTAACACTGAAGCTTTCCTT.

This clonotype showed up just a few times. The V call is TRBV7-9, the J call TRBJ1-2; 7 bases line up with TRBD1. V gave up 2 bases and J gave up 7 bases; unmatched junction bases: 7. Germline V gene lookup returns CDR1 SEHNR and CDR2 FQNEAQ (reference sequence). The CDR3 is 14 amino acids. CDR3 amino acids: CASSLRTGDLGYTF. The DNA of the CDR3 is TGTGCCAGCAGCTTAAGAACAGGGGATCTTGGCTACACCTTC.

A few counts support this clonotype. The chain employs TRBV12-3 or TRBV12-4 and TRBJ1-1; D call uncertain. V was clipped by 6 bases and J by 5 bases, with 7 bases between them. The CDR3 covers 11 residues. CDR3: CASRVRTEAFF. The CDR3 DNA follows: TGTGCCAGCAGGGTACGAACTGAAGCTTTCTTT.